What follows are 23 T cell receptor beta chains derived from one specimen sequenced in a study of blood T cell repertoires in COVID-19. Sequencing was performed with immunoSEQ multiplex PCR; in TCRdb, only in-frame clones are kept and a portion is missing. This table holds about 200,000 clones, roughly 83% found once. The material sequenced was peripheral blood. The receptors derive from a man in his forties with acute or convalescent COVID-19.

This sequence joins TRBV27 and TRBJ2-7; TRBD1 is a possible D gene (6 bases). Germline V CDR1 and CDR2: MNHEY, SMNVEV (reference sequence). CDR3 length equals 13 residues. Trimming cost V 5 bases and J 7 bases, with 15 bases left between them. The CDR3 is CASSTRDTWEQYF. The CDR3 DNA follows: TGTGCCAGCAGTACCCGGGACACTTGGGAGCAGTACTTC.

This chain connects TRBV9 to TRBJ2-5, with D maybe TRBD2 (5 bases). Trimming cost V 2 bases and J 1 base, with 18 bases left between them. Germline V lookup: CDR1 SGDLS, CDR2 YYNGEE. CDR3 length: 17 amino acids. CDR3 DNA sequence: TGTGCCAGCAGCGTCTTAGGTACTGGGAGTAGCCAAGAGACCCAGTACTTC. Amino acids: CASSVLGTGSSQETQYF.

This clone was picked up one time. V and J are TRBV5-1 and TRBJ1-4, with TRBD1 as a possible D gene (5 bases). The CDR3 loop spans 16 amino acids. The germline V gene has CDR1 SGHRS and CDR2 YFSETQ. The V and J ends lost 1 base and 3 bases respectively, with 13 bases between them. The CDR3 is CASSLSARAANEKLFF. For the CDR3, the DNA is TGCGCCAGCAGCTTGTCGGCCAGGGCTGCTAATGAAAAACTGTTTTTT.

The CDR3 DNA sequence: TGTGCCAGCAGTGAAATTAACGGGAAACTGTTTTTT. Amino acid sequence: CASSEINGKLFF. The J gene is TRBJ1-4, the V gene TRBV6-1; D is ambiguous. Germline V gene sequence: CDR1 MNHNS, CDR2 SASEGT. V was cut by 2 bases and J by 11 bases, with 9 bases left in between. The CDR3 runs 12 residues.

This clone has more than one count but fewer than ten. The chain has TRBV7-2 and TRBJ1-3; D gene ambiguous. The CDR3 has 14 amino acids. With 5 bases removed from V and 0 bases from J, the gap between germline ends came to 8 bases. CDR1 and CDR2 from the germline V gene are SGHTA and FQGNSA. This chain's CDR3 is CASSNEFSGNTIYF. CDR3 DNA: TGTGCCAGCAGCAACGAGTTCTCTGGAAACACCATATATTTT.

V is TRBV19 and J is TRBJ1-4, with TRBD1 identical over 7 bases. CDR1 and CDR2 (germline): LNHDA, SQIVND (reference sequence). This CDR3 contains 15 residues. The junction had 10 bases not matched to a gene; V was cut back by 4 bases and J by 8 bases. The CDR3: CASSTRQGRREKLFF. The CDR3 nucleotides are TGTGCCAGTAGTACCAGACAGGGAAGGAGGGAAAAACTGTTTTTT.

The V call is TRBV7-7, the J call TRBJ1-4; D uncertain. CDR1 is SSHAT and CDR2 is FNYEAQ in the germline V gene (reference sequence). Trimming left V 1 base short and J 4 bases short, with 16 bases between. The CDR3 runs to 17 residues. CDR3 coding DNA: TGTGCCAGCAGCTTAGGTCCTGTGGAGGGCATTAATGAAAAACTGTTTTTT. This translates into CASSLGPVEGINEKLFF.

The chain links TRBV20-1 to TRBJ2-1; tentative D call: TRBD2 (5 bases). V shed 3 bases and J shed 9 bases, with 15 bases lying between them. The CDR3 spans 13 residues. Germline V CDR1 and CDR2: DFQATT, SNEGSKA (reference sequence). The CDR3 sequence: CSASKLWAGEQFF. In nucleotides, the CDR3 is TGCAGTGCTAGTAAGTTGTGGGCGGGTGAGCAGTTCTTC.

V is TRBV28 and J is TRBJ2-7, with 8 positions matching TRBD2. The CDR3 spans 13 residues. CDR1 MDHEN and CDR2 SYDVKM come from the germline V gene. Trimming removed 8 bases from V and 2 bases from J; junction bases left unmatched: 5. The CDR3 here is CASGVSGTYEQYF. CDR3 in DNA: TGTGCCAGCGGAGTTAGCGGGACCTACGAGCAGTACTTC.

This clone was seen once. V usage is TRBV10-3 and J usage is TRBJ2-1; D ambiguous. The V and J ends lost 7 bases and 6 bases respectively, with 13 bases between them. This CDR3 has 13 amino acids. Germline V CDR1 and CDR2: ENHRY, SYGVKD. The CDR3 sequence is CAINSHGGNEQFF. The CDR3 DNA is TGTGCCATCAATTCCCATGGCGGCAATGAGCAGTTCTTC.

V is TRBV7-3 and J is TRBJ1-1, with 7 bases matching TRBD1. The CDR3 length is 13 residues. From germline, CDR1 is SGHTA and CDR2 FQGTGA. J lost 4 bases, V lost 5 bases, and 4 bases had no gene match. Here the CDR3 reads CASSETGSTEAFF. The CDR3 DNA sequence: TGTGCCAGCAGCGAGACAGGGTCCACTGAAGCTTTCTTT.

The chain joins TRBV6-5 to TRBJ1-4; tentatively, D is TRBD1 (5 bases). There are 14 residues in the CDR3. V lost 3 bases, J lost 5 bases, and 10 bases lay in between. CDR1 is MNHEY, CDR2 SVGAGI, per germline. CDR3 amino acids: CASSYDSRNEKLFF. CDR3 sequence (DNA): TGTGCCAGCAGTTATGACAGTAGGAATGAAAAACTGTTTTTT.

The chain has TRBV7-2 and TRBJ2-3; possibly TRBD2 for D (5 bases). The CDR3 contains 14 residues. V dropped 3 bases and J dropped 4 bases, with 11 bases sitting between them. Germline CDR1 reads SGHTA; CDR2 reads FQGNSA. The CDR3 is CASSFNGIPDTQYF. CDR3 DNA: TGTGCCAGCAGCTTCAACGGGATCCCAGATACGCAGTATTTT.

This rearrangement joins TRBV7-8 to TRBJ2-5, with D possibly TRBD1 on 7 matching bases. Germline values: CDR1 SGHVS, CDR2 FQNEAQ. This CDR3 comprises 14 residues. V was shortened by 5 bases and J by 1 base, with 11 bases between the two germline ends. The CDR3 region is CASSPQGGQETQYF. DNA of the CDR3: TGTGCCAGCAGCCCCCAGGGGGGCCAAGAGACCCAGTACTTC.

The gene calls are TRBV5-1 and TRBJ2-3; D not resolved. The V end lost 0 bases, the J end lost 4 bases, and 9 bases lay between the germline ends. This CDR3 has 14 amino acids. The V gene's germline CDR1 is SGHRS and CDR2 YFSETQ. In nucleotides, the CDR3 is TGCGCCAGCAGCTTGGCAATGCAGTCAGATACGCAGTATTTT. As protein: CASSLAMQSDTQYF.

This chain joins TRBV5-4 and TRBJ1-4; 8 nucleotides agree with TRBD1. The germline CDR1 and CDR2 sequences are SGHNT and YYREEE (reference sequence). Losses at the gene ends were 4 bases for V and 10 bases for J; bases not matched to a gene: 12. The CDR3 sequence is 15 residues long. The CDR3 sequence is CASSPSRTGRGKLFF. The CDR3 DNA sequence: TGTGCCAGCAGCCCATCAAGGACAGGGAGAGGAAAACTGTTTTTT.

The chain carries TRBV2 and TRBJ2-2; 13 nucleotides align to TRBD2. Germline CDR1 SNHLY, CDR2 FYNNEI. The ends lost 5 bases at V and 4 bases at J; junction bases unmatched: 4. The CDR3 consists of 16 residues. CDR3 in amino acids: CASSRTSGRATGELFF. The CDR3 nucleotides read TGTGCCAGCAGTCGAACTAGCGGGAGGGCCACCGGGGAGCTGTTTTTT. Drawing the rest from reference TRBV2 and TRBJ2-2, the complete variable domain is EPEVTQTPSHQVTQMGQEVILRCVPISNHLYFYWYRQILGQKVEFLVSFYNNEISEKSEIFDDQFSVERPDGSNFTLKIRSTKLEDSAMYFCASSRTSGRATGELFFGEGSRLTVL.

The gene calls are TRBV10-3 and TRBJ2-5; weak D call: TRBD1 (6 bases). Germline-derived CDR1 and CDR2 are ENHRY and SYGVKD. Trimming shortened V by 11 bases and J by 2 bases, and 12 bases separated the two germline ends. The CDR3 is 12 amino acids. The CDR3 DNA reads TGTGCCGTTACAGGGAATCAAGAGACCCAGTACTTC. It codes for CAVTGNQETQYF.

The chain links TRBV5-1 to TRBJ2-7, with 12 bases that match TRBD1. CDR3 length: 14 residues. Germline V gives CDR1 SGHRS, CDR2 YFSETQ. The junction had 4 bases not matched to a gene; V was cut back by 4 bases and J by 5 bases. The CDR3 bases are TGCGCCAGCAGCCAGGGACAGGGGGCCAACGAGCAGTACTTC. Translation: CASSQGQGANEQYF. The full variable domain, its missing parts supplied by reference TRBV5-1 and TRBJ2-7, is KAGVTQTPRYLIKTRGQQVTLSCSPISGHRSVSWYQQTPGQGLQFLFEYFSETQRNKGNFPGRFSGRQFSNSRSEMNVSTLELGDSALYLCASSQGQGANEQYFGPGTRLTVT.

V gene TRBV6-5 combines with J gene TRBJ2-2; D may be TRBD1 (5 bases). The CDR3 has 14 amino acids. The germline CDR1 and CDR2 sequences are MNHEY and SVGAGI. V was cut by 4 bases and J by 6 bases, with 12 bases left in between. The CDR3 bases are TGTGCCAGCAGTTTCTTCCAGGGTCCCGGGGAGCTGTTTTTT. This encodes CASSFFQGPGELFF.

The rearrangement joins TRBV3-1 (or the pseudogene TRBV3-2) to TRBJ1-1, with 11 bases identical to TRBD1. CDR3 size: 13 residues. The ends lost 8 bases at V and 5 bases at J; junction bases unmatched: 4. Germline V CDR1 and CDR2: LGHDT, YNNKEL (reference sequence). In nucleotides, the CDR3 is TGTGCCAGCTCGGGACAGGGGGTAACTGAAGCTTTCTTT. Translation: CASSGQGVTEAFF.

The chain employs TRBV30 and TRBJ1-5; 9 bases map to TRBD1. V dropped 1 base and J dropped 5; count of bases not matched to a gene: 0. The CDR3 length is 13 residues. Germline loops: CDR1 GTSNPN, CDR2 SVGIG (reference sequence). CDR3 in amino acids: CAWSGTGDQPQHF. CDR3 nucleotide sequence: TGTGCCTGGAGTGGGACAGGGGATCAGCCCCAGCATTTT.

This chain connects TRBV6-2 or TRBV6-3 to TRBJ2-1; 8 nucleotides align to TRBD1. J gave up 3 bases and V 5 bases, and 6 bases lay outside the gene matches. Per the germline V gene, CDR1 is MNHEY and CDR2 is SVGEGT. The CDR3 is 15 residues long. In DNA, the CDR3 is TGTGCCAGCAGTCCAGGGGGCGCGAACTACAATGAGCAGTTCTTC. Translation: CASSPGGANYNEQFF.